A selection of T cell receptor beta chains follows, all from one sample in a study of OX40 agonist ivuxolimab in advanced cancers. Clones were sequenced by immunoSEQ multiplex PCR, and TCRdb holds only the in-frame ones, with some missing. The sample contains roughly 49,000 clones, roughly 80% of which appear only once. Material: CD4+ or CD8+ T cells sorted from blood, obtained in a trial of the OX40 agonist ivuxolimab. These receptors originate from an adult with an advanced solid tumor such as melanoma, head and neck, liver or kidney cancer. Each CDR3 is given without its conserved first and last residue. A D gene is named only where the DNA matches it firmly. The size field is filled for only some rows; it gives once, few, many or a size class.

d_call: -; clone_size: few; v_call: TRBV6-1; cdr3_aa: ASSDPGLLYEQY
d_call: -; clone_size: -; v_call: TRBV7-2; cdr3_aa: ASSPKGPYEQY
d_call: TRBD1; clone_size: -; v_call: TRBV7-9; cdr3_aa: ASSFSTGPGNTIY
d_call: TRBD1; clone_size: -; v_call: TRBV7-2; cdr3_aa: ASSLTGGKYEQY
d_call: -; clone_size: -; v_call: TRBV10-2; cdr3_aa: ASSISGLVETQY
d_call: -; clone_size: -; v_call: TRBV29-1; cdr3_aa: SVATDYSNQPQH
d_call: -; clone_size: -; v_call: TRBV7-9; cdr3_aa: ASSFNRESGYT
d_call: -; clone_size: -; v_call: TRBV19; cdr3_aa: ASSDWAVGTQY
d_call: -; clone_size: -; v_call: TRBV5-6; cdr3_aa: ASSGQNYGYT
d_call: -; clone_size: -; v_call: TRBV6-1; cdr3_aa: ASSEISEGVQPQH
d_call: TRBD1; clone_size: -; v_call: TRBV5-1; cdr3_aa: ASSLAGDRGSYEQY
d_call: -; clone_size: few; v_call: TRBV18; cdr3_aa: ASSPRDGEGGYT
d_call: -; clone_size: -; v_call: TRBV11-2; cdr3_aa: ASSPNVPASASKNIQY
d_call: -; clone_size: -; v_call: TRBV9; cdr3_aa: ASSSAIGGPGAYNEQF
d_call: TRBD1; clone_size: medium-sized; v_call: TRBV13; cdr3_aa: ASSLTGMRGDTQY
d_call: TRBD1; clone_size: -; v_call: TRBV10-3; cdr3_aa: AIGQGALLGYT
d_call: -; clone_size: -; v_call: TRBV7-6; cdr3_aa: ASSLRLRNNEQF
d_call: TRBD2; clone_size: -; v_call: TRBV5-4; cdr3_aa: ASSSSGEKYNEQF
d_call: -; clone_size: -; v_call: TRBV6-5; cdr3_aa: ASSTRTVYNSPLH
d_call: TRBD1; clone_size: -; v_call: TRBV15; cdr3_aa: ATSGDSSEQY
d_call: -; clone_size: -; v_call: TRBV18; cdr3_aa: ASAEDLAKNIQY
d_call: TRBD2; clone_size: -; v_call: TRBV5-1; cdr3_aa: ASSLDATSGVIGELF
d_call: -; clone_size: -; v_call: TRBV19; cdr3_aa: ASSRVGVSGNTIY
d_call: TRBD1; clone_size: -; v_call: TRBV5-1; cdr3_aa: ASSGGQGASTDTQY
d_call: -; clone_size: -; v_call: TRBV2; cdr3_aa: ASSETGWPTTNEKLF
d_call: -; clone_size: -; v_call: TRBV2; cdr3_aa: ASSEGSTDTQY
d_call: TRBD1; clone_size: -; v_call: TRBV4-1; cdr3_aa: ASSPSRGQTYEQY
d_call: -; clone_size: few; v_call: TRBV6-5; cdr3_aa: ASKPARGEGSPLH
d_call: -; clone_size: once; v_call: TRBV11-2; cdr3_aa: ASSLWGQETQY
d_call: -; clone_size: -; v_call: TRBV5-1; cdr3_aa: ASSLPGGFTGELF
d_call: -; clone_size: -; v_call: TRBV5-8; cdr3_aa: ASSLFTRARSGELF
d_call: TRBD2; clone_size: -; v_call: TRBV5-6; cdr3_aa: ASSPAGREVSYEQY